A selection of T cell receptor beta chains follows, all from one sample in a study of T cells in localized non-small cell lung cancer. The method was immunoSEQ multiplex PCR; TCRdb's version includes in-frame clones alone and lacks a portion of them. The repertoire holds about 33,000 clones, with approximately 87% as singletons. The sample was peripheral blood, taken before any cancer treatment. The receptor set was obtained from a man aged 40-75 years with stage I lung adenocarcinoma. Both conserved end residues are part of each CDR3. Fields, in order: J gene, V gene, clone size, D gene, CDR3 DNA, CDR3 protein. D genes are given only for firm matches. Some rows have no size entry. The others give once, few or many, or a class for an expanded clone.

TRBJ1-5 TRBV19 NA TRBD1 TGTGCCAGTACCCTGACGGACAGGATAGGAAATCAGCCCCAGCATTTT CASTLTDRIGNQPQHF
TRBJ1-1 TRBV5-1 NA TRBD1 TGCGCCAGCAGCTTGGCCGGGACAGGGAACACTGAAGCTTTCTTT CASSLAGTGNTEAFF
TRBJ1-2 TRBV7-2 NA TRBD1 TGTGCCAGCAGCGTAGGACAGGGGGTAAAAGGCTACACCTTC CASSVGQGVKGYTF
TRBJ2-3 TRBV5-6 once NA TGTGCCAGCAGCTTGGGGCCTACAGATACGCAGTATTTT CASSLGPTDTQYF
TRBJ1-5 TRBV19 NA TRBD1 TGTGCCAGCCGAGACAGGGGGAAACGCAATCAGCCCCAGCATTTT CASRDRGKRNQPQHF
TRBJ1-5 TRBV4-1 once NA TGCGCCAGCAGCCATGCGGGTTCCGCGGGAGGGCCCCAGCATTTT CASSHAGSAGGPQHF
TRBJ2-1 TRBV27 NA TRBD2 TGTGCCAGCAGTGCACACCTAGCGGGGGGTTACAATGAGCAGTTCTTC CASSAHLAGGYNEQFF
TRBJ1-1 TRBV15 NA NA TGTGCCACCAGCCTGCAGGGGAACACTGAAGCTTTCTTT CATSLQGNTEAFF
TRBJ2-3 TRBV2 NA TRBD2 TGTGCCAGCAGTGTCGGGGGGACCGCCACAGATACGCAGTATTTT CASSVGGTATDTQYF
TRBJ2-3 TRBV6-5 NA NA TGTGCCAGCAGTTACTCAGGAATCACAGATACGCAGTATTTT CASSYSGITDTQYF
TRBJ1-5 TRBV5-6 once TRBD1 TGTGCCAGCAGCCCCGGGACAGGCAATCAGCCCCAGCATTTT CASSPGTGNQPQHF
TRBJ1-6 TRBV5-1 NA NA TGCGCCAGCAGCTTGCAGGACGGCTATAATTCACCCCTCCACTTT CASSLQDGYNSPLHF
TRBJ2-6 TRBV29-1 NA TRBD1 TGCAGCGTGTTTTGGACAGGGGCTGGGGCCAACGTCCTGACTTTC CSVFWTGAGANVLTF
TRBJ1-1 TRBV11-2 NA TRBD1 TGTGCCAGCAGCTTAGGACAGGGGGTCACTGAAGCTTTCTTT CASSLGQGVTEAFF
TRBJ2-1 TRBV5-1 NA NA TGCGCCAGCAGCTTGGTTCAAGCGGGCGGAAGTGAGCAGTTCTTC CASSLVQAGGSEQFF
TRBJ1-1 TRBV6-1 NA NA TGTGCCAGCAGCTGGGGGACCGGGACTGAAGCTTTCTTT CASSWGTGTEAFF
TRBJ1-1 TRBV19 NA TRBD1 TGTGCCAGTAGTTGGGGACAGGGAACGGCTTTCTTT CASSWGQGTAFF
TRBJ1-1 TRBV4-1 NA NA TGCGCCAGCAGCCAAGAAAGGCCCGTACCGGCCAACCGCCGCGGGCGGGACACTGAAGCTTTCTTT CASSQERPVPANRRGRDTEAFF
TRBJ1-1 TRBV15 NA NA TGTGCCACCAGCAGAGATTTGTACACTGAAGCTTTCTTT CATSRDLYTEAFF
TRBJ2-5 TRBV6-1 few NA TGTGCCAGCAGTGAAGCCGGAGGAGGGGTCCAAGAGACCCAGTACTTC CASSEAGGGVQETQYF
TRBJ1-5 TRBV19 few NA TGTGCCAGTAGTGCAACAGGAGGGGACCAGCCCCAGCATTTT CASSATGGDQPQHF
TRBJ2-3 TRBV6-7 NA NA TGTGCCAGCTCGCAGGGAGTTCATCAAGGAGATACGCAGTATTTT CASSQGVHQGDTQYF
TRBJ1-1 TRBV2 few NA TGTGCCAGCATGGGGGACACTGAAGCTTTCTTT CASMGDTEAFF
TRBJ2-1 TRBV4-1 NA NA TGCGCCAGCAGCCGGGCCGGTGACCTCACCTACAATGAGCAGTTCTTC CASSRAGDLTYNEQFF